A selection of T cell receptor beta chains follows, all from one sample in a study of CD8+CD57+ T cells in acquired aplastic anemia. TCRdb re-derived calls from the reads in MiXCR, one entry per CDR3 protein. Among about 180,000 distinct CDR3 sequences listed, around half were seen once. Source material: sorted CD4+, CD8+, or CD8+CD57+ T cells (not recorded which) from PBMCs. These receptor sequences come from a human donor in good health. The CDR3 runs from the conserved cysteine through the conserved F or W. Fields, in order: clone size, J gene, V gene, D gene, CDR3 DNA, CDR3 protein. D genes are given only for firm matches. Rows give clone size only sometimes, using once, few, many, or a class for an expanded clone.

size: few
J: TRBJ2-1
V: TRBV2
D: TRBD2
DNA: TGTGCCAGCATCCCCAGGACTAGCGGGATTGACAATGAGCAGTTCTTC
CDR3: CASIPRTSGIDNEQFF

size: few
J: TRBJ2-2
V: TRBV12-3/TRBV12-4
D: TRBD2
DNA: TGTGCCAGCAGCCGTTCCCTAGCGGGAGGGCCCGGGGAGCTGTTTTTT
CDR3: CASSRSLAGGPGELFF

size: many
J: TRBJ2-7
V: TRBV29-1
D: .
DNA: TGCAGTAAGAGTCCCTCCTACGAGCAGTACTTC
CDR3: CSKSPSYEQYF

size: once
J: TRBJ2-1
V: TRBV2
D: TRBD1
DNA: TGTGCCAGCAGTCCCTACCTAAAACAGGGGGGCCCCTACAATGAGCAGTTCTTC
CDR3: CASSPYLKQGGPYNEQFF

size: .
J: TRBJ1-1
V: TRBV19
D: .
DNA: TGTGTCAGTAGTGGCTCCGCCGGGAGACCTTTCTTT
CDR3: CVSSGSAGRPFF

size: .
J: TRBJ1-1
V: TRBV19
D: TRBD1
DNA: TGTGCCAGTAGTATTGGTGCAGGGGGCGGTTATGAAGCTTTCTTT
CDR3: CASSIGAGGGYEAFF

size: .
J: TRBJ1-5
V: TRBV19
D: .
DNA: TGTGCCAGTAGCGCAAGGGGCAGGGTTTATAGCAATCAGCCCCAGCATTTT
CDR3: CASSARGRVYSNQPQHF

size: once
J: TRBJ2-3
V: TRBV20-1
D: .
DNA: TGCAGTGCTAGTCCGCCTACGCAGTATTTT
CDR3: CSASPPTQYF

size: .
J: TRBJ1-2
V: TRBV9
D: TRBD1
DNA: TGTGCCAGCAGCGTAGGGGACAGGGGCTATGGCTACACCTTC
CDR3: CASSVGDRGYGYTF

size: few
J: TRBJ2-1
V: TRBV28
D: TRBD2
DNA: TGTGCCAGCAGTTTAGGGACTAGACTGTACTTC
CDR3: CASSLGTRLYF

size: many
J: TRBJ1-5
V: TRBV2
D: .
DNA: TGTGCCAGCAAGGTAACTGGGTCCAATCAGCCCCAGCATTTT
CDR3: CASKVTGSNQPQHF

size: .
J: TRBJ2-5
V: TRBV29-1
D: .
DNA: TGCAGCGTTGAGGGGACTGAAAACGAAGAGACCCAGTACTTC
CDR3: CSVEGTENEETQYF

size: few
J: TRBJ2-7
V: TRBV2
D: .
DNA: TGTGCCAGCAGTGTACTAGCTGGCGAGCAGTACTTC
CDR3: CASSVLAGEQYF

size: .
J: TRBJ1-1
V: TRBV7-9
D: .
DNA: TGTGCCAGCAGCATCCAGAACACTGAAGCTTTCTTT
CDR3: CASSIQNTEAFF

size: many
J: TRBJ1-2
V: TRBV20-1
D: .
DNA: TGCAGTGCTAGACCGGACTATGGCTACACCTTC
CDR3: CSARPDYGYTF

size: many
J: TRBJ1-2
V: TRBV30
D: .
DNA: TGTGCCTGGAGTGGCGGGGGCTCCTATGGCTACACCTTC
CDR3: CAWSGGGSYGYTF

size: .
J: TRBJ2-5
V: TRBV5-1
D: .
DNA: TGCGCCAGCAGCTTGGTCATACAGGTTACTCAAGAGACCCAGTACTTC
CDR3: CASSLVIQVTQETQYF

size: many
J: TRBJ2-1
V: TRBV9
D: TRBD1
DNA: TGTGCCAGCAGCTCACGAAAAGGGACAGGTCGTGAAAATGAGCAGTTCTTC
CDR3: CASSSRKGTGRENEQFF

size: .
J: TRBJ2-1
V: TRBV3-1
D: .
DNA: TGTGCCAGCAGCCGCGGCGGCTACAATGAGCAGTTCTTC
CDR3: CASSRGGYNEQFF

size: .
J: TRBJ1-4
V: TRBV2
D: TRBD1
DNA: TGTGCCAGGACGGACAGGGGGCGTGAAAAACTGTTTTTT
CDR3: CARTDRGREKLFF

size: .
J: TRBJ2-1
V: TRBV24-1
D: .
DNA: TGTGCCACCAGTTCCTACAATGAGCAGTTCTTC
CDR3: CATSSYNEQFF

size: many
J: TRBJ1-6
V: TRBV20-1
D: TRBD1
DNA: TGCAGTGCAACGGGACAGAGCTCCTATAATTCACCCCTCCACTTT
CDR3: CSATGQSSYNSPLHF

size: .
J: TRBJ2-7
V: TRBV20-1
D: .
DNA: TGCAGTGCTAGAGATCTTATCGCAGGGGCCTCCTACGGGCAGTACTTC
CDR3: CSARDLIAGASYGQYF

size: .
J: TRBJ2-7
V: TRBV10-1
D: .
DNA: TGCGCCAGCAGCGCCGGGACTTCCTACTACGAGCAGTACTTC
CDR3: CASSAGTSYYEQYF